These 20 T cell receptor beta chains were all obtained from the same sample, sequenced in a study of blood T cell repertoires in COVID-19. The data were produced by immunoSEQ multiplex PCR, yet TCRdb's version contains in-frame clones alone and is incomplete. Of about 280,000 clones detected, around 84% appear once; the ten largest clones hold under 3%. Sequenced sample: PBMCs or T cells enriched from blood (not recorded which). These receptors were obtained from a woman in her fifties or sixties who had recovered from COVID-19.

The table lists this clone with a count of one. The J gene is TRBJ1-6, the V gene TRBV3-1 (or the pseudogene TRBV3-2); no firm D call. The germline gives CDR1 LGHDT, CDR2 YNNKEL (reference sequence). This CDR3 spans 12 amino acids. The ends were cut back, 1 base at V and 9 bases at J, with 4 bases in the middle. The CDR3 protein is CASSQGSSPLHF. DNA for the CDR3: TGTGCCAGCAGCCAAGGGAGTTCACCCCTCCACTTT.

With regard to this clone: The identical CDR3 is also encoded by other nucleotide sequences in the sample. The chain links TRBV28 to TRBJ1-5; perhaps TRBD1 as D (6 bases). Germline-derived CDR1 and CDR2 are MDHEN and SYDVKM. CDR3 length: 13 amino acids. The ends were cut back, 2 bases at V and 6 bases at J, with 8 bases in the middle. The CDR3 DNA follows: TGTGCCAGCAGTTTAACAGGGCGTCAGCCCCAGCATTTT. It is translated as CASSLTGRQPQHF.

V is TRBV11-2 and J is TRBJ2-1; D is uncertain. Trimming took off 3 bases at V and 6 bases at J, with 15 bases between the two ends. The CDR3 length is 15 residues. Germline CDR1 and CDR2: SGHAT and FQNNGV. This CDR3 is CASSFVPLRGNEQFF. Written as DNA, the CDR3 is TGTGCCAGCAGCTTCGTACCCCTACGAGGCAATGAGCAGTTCTTC.

The V call is TRBV10-1, the J call TRBJ2-1; 7 nucleotides align to TRBD2. This CDR3 has 15 residues. CDR1 and CDR2 from the germline V gene are WNHNN and SYGVQD (reference sequence). Trimming removed 3 bases from V and 5 bases from J; junction bases left unmatched: 7. CDR3 residues: CASSDFAGVHNEQFF. CDR3 nucleotides: TGCGCCAGCAGTGACTTTGCGGGAGTCCACAATGAGCAGTTCTTC.

The V gene is TRBV18, the J gene TRBJ2-7; unclear D gene. The germline V and J ends were trimmed by 2 bases and 4 bases, with 9 bases remaining between them. The CDR3 is 13 residues long. Germline V gene lookup returns CDR1 KGHSH and CDR2 LQKENI. The CDR3 DNA follows: TGTGCCAGCTCACCAAGTCTTGAGTACGAGCAGTACTTC. This encodes CASSPSLEYEQYF. Full variable domain (missing parts from reference TRBV18 and TRBJ2-7): NAGVMQNPRHLVRRRGQEARLRCSPMKGHSHVYWYRQLPEEGLKFMVYLQKENIIDESGMPKERFSAEFPKEGPSILRIQQVVRGDSAAYFCASSPSLEYEQYFGPGTRLTVT.

The genes are TRBV28 and TRBJ2-7, with a weak D call TRBD1 (5 bases). The CDR3 runs 14 residues. The germline V gene encodes CDR1 MDHEN and CDR2 SYDVKM. Trimming removed 3 bases at V and 7 bases at J, with 16 bases between. CDR3 coding DNA: TGTGCCAGCAGTTTTCGTCAGGGTAGAAGGGAGCAGTACTTC. The encoded protein is CASSFRQGRREQYF.

The chain is built from TRBV28 and TRBJ1-3, with 8 bases aligning to TRBD1. CDR3 length equals 14 residues. The J segment lost 6 bases and the V segment lost 5 bases, leaving 6 bases of the junction unmatched. Per the germline V gene, CDR1 is MDHEN and CDR2 is SYDVKM. The CDR3 is CASSTTGGENTIYF. CDR3 sequence (DNA): TGTGCCAGCAGTACTACAGGGGGGGAAAACACCATATATTTT.

This clone appeared once. The gene calls are TRBV28 and TRBJ2-7; the D is unclear. CDR1 is MDHEN, CDR2 SYDVKM, per germline. The CDR3 spans 14 residues. Trimming removed 1 base at V and 3 bases at J, with 10 bases between. The CDR3 is CASSLSHGFYEQYF. As DNA, the CDR3 is TGTGCCAGCAGTTTATCCCACGGGTTCTACGAGCAGTACTTC.

The genes are TRBV7-9 and TRBJ1-4; 8 bases are shared with TRBD1. The CDR3 runs 15 residues. Germline CDR1 is SEHNR and CDR2 is FQNEAQ (reference sequence). V was clipped by 8 bases and J by 4 bases; unmatched bases: 9. The CDR3 nucleotides are TGTGCCAGCGGACGGCAAGACAGGGGTAATGAAAAACTGTTTTTT. Translating gives CASGRQDRGNEKLFF.

This clone was recorded a few times. Other DNA variants within this sample encode the same CDR3. The chain recombines TRBV4-3 with TRBJ2-2; D perhaps matches TRBD1 (5 bases). The CDR3 is made up of 13 amino acids. CDR1 and CDR2 from the germline V gene are LGHNA and YSLEER. Trimming took 8 bases from V and 1 from J, leaving 8 bases between them. CDR3 amino acids: CASSDRNTGELFF. Here the CDR3 DNA reads TGCGCCAGCTCCGACAGGAACACCGGGGAGCTGTTTTTT.

J is TRBJ1-2 and V is TRBV12-3 or TRBV12-4, with 8 bases that match TRBD1. The length of the CDR3 is 13 residues. Trimming removed 3 bases from V and 8 bases from J; junction bases left unmatched: 5. CDR3 bases: TGTGCCAGCAGTTTGGGGGACAGGCGCGGCTACACCTTC. Its protein product is CASSLGDRRGYTF.

V and J are TRBV6-5 and TRBJ2-7, with TRBD2 matching 13 bases. Germline values: CDR1 MNHEY, CDR2 SVGAGI. Unmatched junction bases numbered 8, after V lost 5 bases and J lost 7 bases. There are 15 residues in the CDR3. The CDR3 region is CASSPWGLAGREQYF. The CDR3 nucleotides are TGTGCCAGCAGTCCCTGGGGACTAGCGGGGCGGGAGCAGTACTTC.

V gene TRBV6-6 combines with J gene TRBJ2-1, with D maybe TRBD1 (5 bases). Germline V CDR1 and CDR2: MNHNY, SVGAGI (reference sequence). V gave up 7 bases and J gave up 1 base, with 11 bases separating them. This CDR3 contains 14 residues. CDR3 coding DNA: TGTGCCAGCATGGGGCACCTATCCTACAATGAGCAGTTCTTC. Its translation is CASMGHLSYNEQFF.

DNA for the CDR3: TGTGCCAGCAGCTTAGAGGGGAGGAAACTGTTTTTT. The encoded protein is CASSLEGRKLFF. The chain combines TRBV13 with TRBJ1-4; possibly TRBD1 for D (5 bases). V lost 1 base to trimming and J lost 11 bases, with 8 bases between them. The CDR3 contains 12 residues. The germline V gene encodes CDR1 PRHDT and CDR2 FYEKMQ (reference sequence).

Written as DNA, the CDR3 is TGCGCCAGCAGCCAAGTCTCGGGGAATAATTCACCCCTCCACTTT. Translating gives CASSQVSGNNSPLHF. The V call is TRBV4-3, the J call TRBJ1-6, with D unclear. This CDR3 spans 15 amino acids. Trimming stripped 1 base from V and 5 bases from J, with 9 bases between. Germline CDR1 and CDR2: LGHNA and YSLEER.

The chain joins TRBV15 to TRBJ1-2; D is uncertain. In germline, CDR1 is LNHNV, CDR2 YYDKDF (reference sequence). The CDR3 consists of 14 residues. Trimming shortened V by 0 bases and J by 5 bases, and 10 bases separated the two germline ends. The chain's CDR3 is CATSREGRSYGYTF. The CDR3 DNA reads TGTGCCACCAGCAGAGAGGGCAGGTCTTATGGCTACACCTTC.

The chain couples TRBV7-7 to TRBJ2-5, with D maybe TRBD2 (6 bases). CDR1 and CDR2 from the germline V gene are SSHAT and FNYEAQ (reference sequence). The CDR3 runs to 16 residues. The V gene lost 5 bases and the J gene lost 1 base, with 17 bases spanning the gap. The CDR3 region has the DNA TGTGCCAGCAGCGAATCGGCCAGGAGGGGCCAAGAGACCCAGTACTTC. This gives the protein CASSESARRGQETQYF.

This chain joins TRBV7-9 and TRBJ2-1; 13 bases are shared with TRBD2. Looked up from germline, CDR1 is SEHNR and CDR2 is FQNEAQ (reference sequence). V shed 5 bases and J 5 bases; nucleotides not matched to a gene: 12. The CDR3 loop spans 18 amino acids. CDR3 loop: CASSLWTSGRSKNNEQFF. The CDR3 DNA follows: TGTGCCAGCAGCCTATGGACTAGCGGGAGATCAAAAAACAATGAGCAGTTCTTC.

The chain joins TRBV28 to TRBJ2-2; TRBD2 is a possible D gene (5 bases). CDR3 length: 18 amino acids. With 6 bases removed from V and 2 bases from J, the gap between germline ends came to 22 bases. Germline V gene sequence: CDR1 MDHEN, CDR2 SYDVKM. The CDR3 DNA reads TGTGCCAGCAGCCCGGGCGGGTGGACGGGAACAAACACCGGGGAGCTGTTTTTT. It codes for CASSPGGWTGTNTGELFF.

The genes are TRBV7-9 and TRBJ1-2; 9 nucleotides align to TRBD1. The CDR3 consists of 16 residues. V lost 5 bases and J lost 4; bases outside the gene matches: 11. Germline loops: CDR1 SEHNR, CDR2 FQNEAQ (reference sequence). CDR3 loop: CASSITGTGNPYGYTF. CDR3 coding DNA: TGTGCCAGCAGCATTACCGGGACAGGGAACCCCTATGGCTACACCTTC.